A selection of T cell receptor beta chains follows, all from one sample in a study of cytomegalovirus exposure and HLA in healthy donors. Sequencing was performed with immunoSEQ multiplex PCR; in TCRdb, only in-frame clones are kept and a portion is missing. The sample gives 130,000 to 150,000 clones, around three quarters of which show up once; over 6.5% is in the top ten. What was sequenced was PBMCs. The receptors come from a man in his forties in good health and CMV-seropositive. Each CDR3 is given with its conserved first and last residue. Each record gives: V gene, J gene, CDR3 protein.

V: TRBV27; J: TRBJ2-1; CDR3: CASGWLAGRRDEQFF
V: TRBV2; J: TRBJ1-5; CDR3: CASRREQGSGQPQHF
V: TRBV5-4; J: TRBJ2-3; CDR3: CASSFSGQGMDTQYF
V: TRBV4-3; J: TRBJ2-2; CDR3: CASGLAGNTGELFF
V: TRBV19; J: TRBJ2-5; CDR3: CASSPGETQYF
V: TRBV2; J: TRBJ2-5; CDR3: CASSGRAPLGETQYF
V: TRBV19; J: TRBJ1-2; CDR3: CASVAEFPNYGYTF
V: TRBV7-6; J: TRBJ2-7; CDR3: CASSDDIAGGSYEQYF
V: TRBV18; J: TRBJ1-6; CDR3: CASSPIGRSSYNSPLHF
V: TRBV6-6; J: TRBJ2-5; CDR3: CASSSLAGGLLETQYF
V: TRBV7-9; J: TRBJ2-2; CDR3: CASSFNTGGELFF
V: TRBV30; J: TRBJ1-4; CDR3: CAWGGQGWEKLFF
V: TRBV7-2; J: TRBJ2-7; CDR3: CASSLNRNEQYF
V: TRBV5-4; J: TRBJ1-2; CDR3: CASSFGQGTYGYTF
V: TRBV28; J: TRBJ2-3; CDR3: CASTLAGVRSTQYF
V: TRBV4-1; J: TRBJ2-2; CDR3: CASSPRENTGELFF
V: TRBV5-6; J: TRBJ2-7; CDR3: CASSLGQVSHEQYF
V: TRBV10-2; J: TRBJ2-7; CDR3: CASRRDRSSYEQYF
V: TRBV4-3; J: TRBJ2-1; CDR3: CASSLLRTGEQFF
V: TRBV4-1; J: TRBJ2-4; CDR3: CASSQDRDRGMNIQYF
V: TRBV11-1; J: TRBJ2-7; CDR3: CASSRPGQLRDEQYF
V: TRBV10-3; J: TRBJ2-7; CDR3: CAIRFGTGSSYEQYF
V: TRBV2; J: TRBJ2-7; CDR3: CASSKPGQGVTKQYF
V: TRBV7-2; J: TRBJ2-1; CDR3: CASSLDRNSYNEQFF
V: TRBV29-1; J: TRBJ1-2; CDR3: CSAEYPGAYGYTF
V: TRBV7-7; J: TRBJ2-1; CDR3: CASSLSGLYGEQFF